The 17 T cell receptor beta chains in this list originate from one sample, sequenced in a study of shared clonotypes between healthy human individuals. Sequenced by immunoSEQ multiplex PCR; TCRdb stores in-frame clones only, minus some. The table includes about 800,000 clones, about 96% detected once. Terminally differentiated effector memory CD45RA+ cells were left out of the naive CD8 fraction, which was CD45RO-negative and positively selected for CCR7. The sample taken for sequencing was naive CD8+ T cells sorted from blood. The receptors derive from a man in his thirties or forties in good health.

This chain joins TRBV28 and TRBJ2-7; 8 positions match TRBD2. The CDR3 contains 14 residues. V was pared by 5 bases and J by 6 bases, with 9 bases of the junction left unmatched. The germline CDR1 and CDR2 sequences are MDHEN and SYDVKM. The DNA of the CDR3 is TGTGCCAGCAGTATCGGGACTAGGGTATCCGAGCAGTACTTC. Its protein product is CASSIGTRVSEQYF. The complete variable domain, with remaining parts taken from reference TRBV28 and TRBJ2-7, reads DVKVTQSSRYLVKRTGEKVFLECVQDMDHENMFWYRQDPGLGLRLIYFSYDVKMKEKGDIPEGYSVSREKKERFSLILESASTNQTSMYLCASSIGTRVSEQYFGPGTRLTVT.

V and J are TRBV2 and TRBJ1-2, with 7 bases lining up with TRBD1. From germline, CDR1 is SNHLY and CDR2 FYNNEI. This CDR3 comprises 14 residues. Unmatched junction bases numbered 3, after V lost 1 base and J lost 4 bases. CDR3 DNA sequence: TGTGCCAGCAGTGAAGGGCAGGGGGTCTATGGCTACACCTTC. Its protein is CASSEGQGVYGYTF. Looking up the rest from reference TRBV2 and TRBJ1-2 gives the full variable domain: EPEVTQTPSHQVTQMGQEVILRCVPISNHLYFYWYRQILGQKVEFLVSFYNNEISEKSEIFDDQFSVERPDGSNFTLKIRSTKLEDSAMYFCASSEGQGVYGYTFGSGTRLTVV.

V gene TRBV9 combines with J gene TRBJ2-4; D perhaps matches TRBD2 (6 bases). Per the germline V gene, CDR1 is SGDLS and CDR2 is YYNGEE. The ends were cut back, 2 bases at V and 1 base at J, with 7 bases in the middle. The CDR3 is made up of 14 amino acids. The DNA of the CDR3 is TGTGCCAGCAGCGTGGAGGGGGCCAAAAACATTCAGTACTTC. Amino acid sequence: CASSVEGAKNIQYF.

This clone was seen only once. The chain recombines TRBV7-9 with TRBJ1-4; TRBD1 is a possible D gene (5 bases). Germline V gene data show CDR1 as SEHNR and CDR2 as FQNEAQ (reference sequence). Trimming left V 4 bases short and J 0 bases short, with 9 bases between. The length of the CDR3 is 15 residues. Written as DNA, the CDR3 is TGTGCCAGCAGCTCTCCAGGGACAACTAATGAAAAACTGTTTTTT. The encoded protein is CASSSPGTTNEKLFF.

The chain employs TRBV5-5 and TRBJ1-1; possible D gene TRBD1, 5 bases. This CDR3 region has 13 residues. With 5 bases removed from V and 1 base from J, the gap between germline ends came to 9 bases. Germline CDR1 SGHKS, CDR2 YYEKEE (reference sequence). For the CDR3, the DNA is TGTGCCAGCAGTTCTACAGGGAACACTGAAGCTTTCTTT. Its translation is CASSSTGNTEAFF. The full variable domain, with the rest looked up from reference TRBV5-5 and TRBJ1-1, is DAGVTQSPTHLIKTRGQQVTLRCSPISGHKSVSWYQQVLGQGPQFIFQYYEKEERGRGNFPDRFSARQFPNYSSELNVNALLLGDSALYLCASSSTGNTEAFFGQGTRLTVV.

The DNA for the CDR3 is TGTGCCAGCAACTCGGGGGGTACCTACGAGCAGTACTTC. Its protein product is CASNSGGTYEQYF. The V and J genes are TRBV2 and TRBJ2-7, with 7 positions matching TRBD2. Trimming at V came to 7 bases and at J to 2 bases, leaving 5 bases not matched to a gene. CDR1 and CDR2 (germline): SNHLY, FYNNEI. The CDR3 totals 13 residues.

DNA of the CDR3: TGTGCCAGCAGCTTAGCGGGGGCCTACACCGGGGAGCTGTTTTTT. Amino acids: CASSLAGAYTGELFF. The chain is built from TRBV7-6 and TRBJ2-2, with D perhaps TRBD1 (6 bases). From germline, CDR1 is SGHVS and CDR2 FNYEAQ. CDR3 size: 15 residues. Deletions cut 0 bases from V and 3 bases from J, with 8 bases between. Full variable domain (outside the CDR3, taken from reference TRBV7-6 and TRBJ2-2): GAGVSQSPRYKVTKRGQDVALRCDPISGHVSLYWYRQALGQGPEFLTYFNYEAQQDKSGLPNDRFSAERPEGSISTLTIQRTEQRDSAMYRCASSLAGAYTGELFFGEGSRLTVL.

V and J are TRBV5-6 and TRBJ2-4; D is perhaps TRBD1 (5 bases). Trimming stripped 0 bases from V and 7 bases from J, with 14 bases between. From germline, CDR1 is SGHDT and CDR2 YYEEEE. The CDR3 totals 15 residues. Here the CDR3 reads CASSLADSLLNIQYF. The CDR3 DNA is TGTGCCAGCAGCTTGGCCGACAGTCTCCTGAACATTCAGTACTTC.

The chain combines TRBV6-1 with TRBJ1-5; 8 bases line up with TRBD1. Germline-derived CDR1 and CDR2 are MNHNS and SASEGT. V lost 6 bases to trimming and J lost 3 bases; unmatched junction nucleotides: 4. This CDR3 has 14 amino acids. This CDR3 is CASRNRGNNQPQHF. In DNA form, the CDR3 reads TGTGCCAGCAGAAACAGGGGGAACAATCAGCCCCAGCATTTT.

The gene calls are TRBV27 and TRBJ2-1, with TRBD2 matching 7 bases. V lost 7 bases, J lost 3 bases, and 3 bases stayed unmatched. Germline CDR1 and CDR2: MNHEY and SMNVEV (reference sequence). CDR3 length: 13 amino acids. CDR3 coding DNA: TGTGCCAGCATCAGCGGGAACTACAATGAGCAGTTCTTC. Translation: CASISGNYNEQFF.

The chain employs TRBV5-1 and TRBJ2-2, with D perhaps being TRBD1 or TRBD2 (5 bases each). The V end was cut by 2 bases, the J end by 5 bases, with 10 bases between. Germline V lookup: CDR1 SGHRS, CDR2 YFSETQ. The CDR3 is 14 amino acids. The CDR3 spells CASSFRESTGELFF. In DNA, the CDR3 is TGCGCCAGCAGCTTCAGGGAGTCAACCGGGGAGCTGTTTTTT.

This chain joins TRBV29-1 and TRBJ2-1; 7 bases fit TRBD2. Germline CDR1 SQVTM, CDR2 ANQGSEA. This CDR3 is 16 amino acids long. V was pared by 2 bases and J by 9 bases, with 16 bases of the junction left unmatched. The DNA of the CDR3 is TGCAGCGTTGAATTGTCTAGCGGTACCTTTGTCAGTGAGCAGTTCTTC. Its protein is CSVELSSGTFVSEQFF.

The chain is built from TRBV10-1 and TRBJ2-7; 10 nucleotides agree with TRBD2. The CDR3 has 13 residues. CDR1 and CDR2 (germline): WNHNN, SYGVQD (reference sequence). V lost 4 bases and J lost 3; bases outside the gene matches: 0. The CDR3 DNA sequence: TGCGCCAGCAGTGGGACTAGCGGCTACGAGCAGTACTTC. Its protein product is CASSGTSGYEQYF.

The chain couples TRBV7-8 to TRBJ2-2, with 10 bases identical to TRBD1. The V and J ends lost 3 bases and 5 bases, in that order; junction bases with no gene match: 6. Germline values: CDR1 SGHVS, CDR2 FQNEAQ. The CDR3 contains 16 residues. CDR3 nucleotides: TGTGCCAGCAGCTTTAAACGGGACAGGGGTACCGGGGAGCTGTTTTTT. Translating gives CASSFKRDRGTGELFF.

The chain has TRBV29-1 and TRBJ2-7, with TRBD2 matching 14 bases. The CDR3 has 15 amino acids. The germline V gene encodes CDR1 SQVTM and CDR2 ANQGSEA. The V gene end was trimmed by 6 bases and the J gene end by 2 bases; junction bases not matched to a gene: 6. This CDR3 is CSVSGLAGGAYEQYF. The CDR3 nucleotides are TGCAGCGTCTCCGGACTAGCGGGAGGTGCCTACGAGCAGTACTTC.

CDR3 DNA sequence: TGCAGCGTTGTTACCGCAGGGTCCTACGAGCAGTACTTC. Its protein product is CSVVTAGSYEQYF. The chain has TRBV29-1 and TRBJ2-7, with D perhaps TRBD1 (5 bases). V was cut by 4 bases and J by 1 base, with 11 bases left in between. Germline CDR1 reads SQVTM; CDR2 reads ANQGSEA. The CDR3 runs 13 residues.

The gene calls are TRBV30 and TRBJ2-3; 8 bases fit TRBD1. The CDR3 is 14 amino acids. The germline V gene has CDR1 GTSNPN and CDR2 SVGIG (reference sequence). Trimming at V came to 3 bases and at J to 5 bases, leaving 7 bases not matched to a gene. The DNA of the CDR3 is TGTGCCTGGAGGGACCGGGGGACAGGAGATACGCAGTATTTT. Its translation: CAWRDRGTGDTQYF.